The 24 T cell receptor beta chains below all came from one sample that was sequenced in a study of OX40 agonist ivuxolimab in advanced cancers. Libraries came from the immunoSEQ multiplex PCR assay. This is the immuneACCESS table as TCRdb keeps it, with only in-frame sequences that have V and J called. A part of the clones is gone; compared with another copy, unresolved V genes explain less than half, and the rest is unexplained. Present in this sample are 22,000 or so clones, 65% to 90% of which were seen just once. The ten largest clonotypes hold about 37% of the sample. The sequencing here drew on CD4+ or CD8+ T cells sorted from blood, taken in a trial of the OX40 agonist ivuxolimab. These receptors were collected from an adult with an advanced solid tumor such as melanoma, head and neck, liver or kidney cancer.

The table lists this clone with a few counts. This rearrangement joins TRBV29-1 to TRBJ2-7; the D is unclear. Germline lookup yields CDR1 SQVTM and CDR2 ANQGSEA. The CDR3 totals 11 residues. V was clipped by 8 bases and J by 0 bases, with 8 bases between them. CDR3: CSTMDSYEQYF. The CDR3 coding sequence is TGCAGCACTATGGACTCCTACGAGCAGTACTTC.

The rearrangement joins TRBV5-1 to TRBJ2-2, with 10 bases aligning to TRBD1. Germline lookup yields CDR1 SGHRS and CDR2 YFSETQ. The CDR3 has 20 residues. V gave up 3 bases and J gave up 4 bases; unmatched junction bases: 18. This CDR3 is CASSSNPGQGFLEGTGELFF. The CDR3 DNA reads TGCGCCAGCAGCTCAAATCCGGGACAGGGGTTCCTGGAGGGCACCGGGGAGCTGTTTTTT.

The chain combines TRBV6-1 with TRBJ2-5; a weak D match, TRBD1 (5 bases). The germline V gene has CDR1 MNHNS and CDR2 SASEGT. This CDR3 spans 12 amino acids. The V end was cut by 10 bases, the J end by 5 bases, with 14 bases between. The CDR3 loop reads CAIKTVGETQYF. The CDR3, as DNA: TGTGCCATCAAGACAGTAGGGGAGACCCAGTACTTC.

This rearrangement joins TRBV7-6 to TRBJ2-5, with D perhaps assigned TRBD1 or TRBD2 (6 bases each). The J call could be wrong; TRBJ2-7 is a better fit for the DNA end. This CDR3 region has 14 residues. Germline V gene lookup returns CDR1 SGHVS and CDR2 FNYEAQ. CDR3 loop: CASSLGGVTYEQYF. CDR3 nucleotide sequence: TGTGCCAGCAGCTTGGGGGGCGTAACCTACGAGCAGTACTTC.

This clone was found a few times. The chain carries TRBV5-6 and TRBJ1-6; maybe TRBD1 (5 bases). V was clipped by 1 base and J by 11 bases, with 13 bases between them. CDR3 size: 14 residues. Germline CDR1 is SGHDT and CDR2 is YYEEEE. The CDR3 protein is CASSLLGRGTPLHF. The DNA for the CDR3 is TGTGCCAGCAGCTTGCTGGGGCGGGGGACACCCCTCCACTTT.

The genes are TRBV6-5 and TRBJ1-2; unclear D gene. The CDR3 totals 14 residues. Germline CDR1 MNHEY, CDR2 SVGAGI. Trimming stripped 4 bases from V and 4 bases from J, with 13 bases between. CDR3 nucleotides: TGTGCCAGCAGTTTATCGATATCTAGCTATGGCTACACCTTC. Translation gives CASSLSISSYGYTF.

The rearrangement uses TRBV18 and TRBJ2-7; D is perhaps TRBD1 or TRBD2 (6 bases each). The CDR3 length is 16 residues. Trimming removed 2 bases from V and 0 bases from J, with 14 bases in between. From germline, CDR1 is KGHSH and CDR2 LQKENI. CDR3 in amino acids: CASSPRGAGSSYEQYF. In DNA form, the CDR3 reads TGTGCCAGCTCACCAAGGGGGGCAGGGAGCTCCTACGAGCAGTACTTC.

In this sample, this clone turned up once. This sequence joins TRBV5-4 and TRBJ2-7; 11 bases fit TRBD1. The junction had 2 bases not matched to a gene; V was cut back by 3 bases and J by 9 bases. Germline CDR1 and CDR2: SGHNT and YYREEE (reference sequence). This CDR3 region has 12 residues. The CDR3 sequence: CASSSGTGGQYF. DNA for the CDR3: TGTGCCAGCAGCTCAGGGACAGGGGGGCAGTACTTC. The full variable domain, rest sourced from reference TRBV5-4 and TRBJ2-7, is ETGVTQSPTHLIKTRGQQVTLRCSSQSGHNTVSWYQQALGQGPQFIFQYYREEENGRGNFPPRFSGLQFPNYSSELNVNALELDDSALYLCASSSGTGGQYFGPGTRLTVT.

This clone turned up a few times. The chain carries TRBV15 and TRBJ1-5; TRBD1 aligns across 10 bases. Per the germline V gene, CDR1 is LNHNV and CDR2 is YYDKDF (reference sequence). This CDR3 spans 15 amino acids. The junction had 5 bases not matched to a gene; V was cut back by 1 base and J by 8 bases. CDR3 sequence: CATSRGDRGGKPQHF. In DNA, the CDR3 is TGTGCCACCAGCAGAGGGGACAGGGGAGGTAAGCCCCAGCATTTT.

This clone appeared a few times. The V and J genes are TRBV27 and TRBJ1-6, with D possibly being TRBD1 (6 bases). V gave up 5 bases and J gave up 9 bases, with 17 bases separating them. The CDR3 runs 15 residues. CDR1 is MNHEY and CDR2 is SMNVEV in the germline V gene (reference sequence). The DNA for the CDR3 is TGTGCCAGCAGTCTAGGACAGCGGGCCGCTTCACCCCTCCACTTT. Translation gives CASSLGQRAASPLHF.

This chain uses TRBV9 with TRBJ2-3, with TRBD1 identical over 9 bases. Trimming took 4 bases from V and 0 from J; bases not matched to a gene: 18. Germline CDR1 reads SGDLS; CDR2 reads YYNGEE. The CDR3 runs 20 residues. CDR3 amino acids: CASSPISPGQGRSSTDTQYF. CDR3 DNA sequence: TGTGCCAGCAGCCCCATCTCCCCGGGACAGGGTCGATCTAGCACAGATACGCAGTATTTT.

The chain combines TRBV4-1 with TRBJ2-7; TRBD1 matches at 7 bases. There are 16 residues in the CDR3. Per the germline V gene, CDR1 is MGHRA and CDR2 is YSYEKL. V was clipped by 1 base and J by 2 bases; unmatched bases: 8. CDR3 amino acids: CASSQGGQSPTYEQYF. The CDR3 region has the DNA TGCGCCAGCAGCCAAGGGGGACAGAGCCCTACCTACGAGCAGTACTTC.

The rearrangement joins TRBV6-1 to TRBJ2-3; D call uncertain. Looked up from germline, CDR1 is MNHNS and CDR2 is SASEGT. Trimming pared 3 bases from V and 7 bases from J, leaving 5 bases between. The CDR3 is 11 residues long. The CDR3 sequence is CASSDQHTQYF. Written as DNA, the CDR3 is TGTGCCAGCAGTGACCAGCATACGCAGTATTTT.

The genes are TRBV5-1 and TRBJ1-4; 9 bases are shared with TRBD1. CDR1 and CDR2 from the germline V gene are SGHRS and YFSETQ. This CDR3 spans 15 amino acids. Unmatched junction bases numbered 3, after V lost 4 bases and J lost 2 bases. CDR3 sequence: CASSQQGATNEKLFF. CDR3 bases: TGCGCCAGCAGCCAACAGGGGGCTACTAATGAAAAACTGTTTTTT.

The J gene is TRBJ2-1, the V gene TRBV28; 13 positions match TRBD2. Germline assignment: CDR1 MDHEN and CDR2 SYDVKM. Trimming took 6 bases from V and 5 from J; bases not matched to a gene: 10. There are 17 residues in the CDR3. In nucleotides, the CDR3 is TGTGCCAGCAGGAAGGGACTAGCGGGACCGCGGAACAATGAGCAGTTCTTC. This translates into CASRKGLAGPRNNEQFF.

The chain couples TRBV6-5 to TRBJ2-7; 7 bases are a match to TRBD2. Losses at the gene ends were 5 bases for V and 1 base for J; bases not matched to a gene: 8. CDR1 MNHEY and CDR2 SVGAGI come from the germline V gene. The CDR3 contains 15 residues. The CDR3 bases are TGTGCCAGCAGTCCGCGGGAGCAGAGGTCCTACGAGCAGTACTTC. It codes for CASSPREQRSYEQYF.

V and J are TRBV19 and TRBJ1-1; D call uncertain. CDR3 size: 15 residues. CDR1 and CDR2 from the germline V gene are LNHDA and SQIVND (reference sequence). The V end was cut by 1 base, the J end by 5 bases, with 14 bases between. The CDR3 nucleotides read TGTGCCAGTAGTATAGGGAAGGCGGTGGCTACTGAAGCTTTCTTT. This gives the protein CASSIGKAVATEAFF.

This chain links TRBV7-9 with TRBJ1-2; a weak D match, TRBD1 (6 bases). Germline V CDR1 and CDR2: SEHNR, FQNEAQ (reference sequence). V dropped 3 bases and J dropped 5 bases, with 13 bases sitting between them. The CDR3 runs 14 residues. The CDR3 region is CASSFQGRIYGYTF. The CDR3 nucleotides are TGTGCCAGCAGCTTTCAGGGGCGCATTTATGGCTACACCTTC.

This chain uses TRBV18 with TRBJ2-1; 7 bases match TRBD2. Trimming took 5 bases from V and 5 from J; bases not matched to a gene: 21. The CDR3 spans 19 residues. Germline CDR1 and CDR2: KGHSH and LQKENI. The CDR3 protein is CASSSSLSGLPSRNNEQFF. Written as DNA, the CDR3 is TGTGCCAGCTCATCTTCACTCTCGGGACTACCCTCGAGGAACAATGAGCAGTTCTTC. Drawing the rest from reference TRBV18 and TRBJ2-1, the complete variable domain is NAGVMQNPRHLVRRRGQEARLRCSPMKGHSHVYWYRQLPEEGLKFMVYLQKENIIDESGMPKERFSAEFPKEGPSILRIQQVVRGDSAAYFCASSSSLSGLPSRNNEQFFGPGTRLTVL.

This sequence joins TRBV2 and TRBJ2-7; TRBD1 matches 7 bases. The CDR3 has 15 residues. Trimming at V came to 3 bases and at J to 3 bases, leaving 8 bases not matched to a gene. CDR1 and CDR2 (germline): SNHLY, FYNNEI. The DNA for the CDR3 is TGTGCCAGCAGTGACGGGACAGCAGGTCGCTACGAGCAGTACTTC. Translation gives CASSDGTAGRYEQYF.

This rearrangement joins TRBV13 to TRBJ1-1, with 7 bases aligning to TRBD1. The CDR3 extends over 14 amino acids. Germline V gene data show CDR1 as PRHDT and CDR2 as FYEKMQ (reference sequence). The V and J ends lost 4 bases and 4 bases, in that order; junction bases with no gene match: 6. CDR3 protein: CASSSRDRLTEAFF. CDR3 DNA sequence: TGTGCCAGCAGCTCCCGGGACAGACTCACTGAAGCTTTCTTT.

This chain connects TRBV6-5 to TRBJ1-2; a weak D match, TRBD1 (5 bases). CDR3 length: 14 amino acids. Trimming took 6 bases from V and 2 from J, leaving 13 bases between them. Germline V lookup: CDR1 MNHEY, CDR2 SVGAGI. The CDR3: CASRPGPLNYGYTF. The CDR3 DNA sequence: TGTGCCAGCAGGCCGGGACCTTTAAACTATGGCTACACCTTC.

The chain recombines TRBV16 with TRBJ1-1; D perhaps matches TRBD1 (6 bases). Deletions cut 0 bases from V and 0 bases from J, with 14 bases between. CDR3 length equals 17 residues. CDR1 is KGHSY and CDR2 is FQNENV in the germline V gene. In nucleotides, the CDR3 is TGTGCCAGCAGCCAATCCCGATCACAGGGAATGAACACTGAAGCTTTCTTT. Translating gives CASSQSRSQGMNTEAFF.

Only one count was recorded for this clone. The chain joins TRBV18 to TRBJ2-2; 9 positions agree with TRBD1. J gave up 4 bases and V 6 bases, and 3 bases lay outside the gene matches. Germline CDR1 and CDR2: KGHSH and LQKENI. The CDR3 is 14 amino acids. CDR3 in DNA: TGTGCCAGCTCGCCGACAGGGGGCACCGGGGAGCTGTTTTTT. It yields the protein CASSPTGGTGELFF.